This T cell receptor beta chain was recovered during a study of cytomegalovirus exposure and HLA in healthy donors. Study-wide results and caveats: Confirmation was obtained in vitro that a few CMV-associated chains are specific for CMV antigens. Cytomegalovirus status was reportedly diagnosed by the classifier with high specificity and sensitivity. It was found in a later analysis that first-cohort TCR clusters tended to co-occur in the 120 validation repertoires.

Clones were read by immunoSEQ multiplex PCR, and TCRdb kept only the in-frame ones, dropping some. The sample holds about 400,000 clones; 86% are singletons and the top ten take over 0.75%. The donors belonged to the roughly 130-subject validation cohort, separate from the roughly 700-subject first cohort. On this clone: Its antigen is not known.

The CDR3 is 15 residues long. The V and J ends lost 2 bases and 4 bases respectively, with 14 bases between them. Per germline, CDR1 MNHEY and CDR2 SMNVEV (reference sequence). The chain joins TRBV27 to TRBJ2-5, with a tentative D call TRBD1 (5 bases). The sequenced sample consisted of PBMCs. The receptor's source is a woman between 18 and 29 years old in good health and CMV-seronegative. The CDR3 DNA is TGTGCCAGCAGTTTAATGGCAGGGCGCGGAGAGACCCAGTACTTC. Amino acid sequence: CASSLMAGRGETQYF.